The 7 T cell receptor beta chains below were found in one sample sequenced in a study of radiotherapy plus CTLA-4 blockade in lung cancer. TCRdb's table, derived via immunoSEQ multiplex PCR, lists solely in-frame clones and lacks some. This table holds around 82,000 clones, around 78% found once. This sample comprised peripheral blood, obtained from a patient treated with radiotherapy plus ipilimumab. The receptors shown here come from a human donor with non-small cell lung cancer whose response to radiotherapy plus ipilimumab could not be evaluated. Some clones in this sample may be carry-over from other donors' samples.

This clone was picked up one time. The chain recombines TRBV6-1 with TRBJ1-3; 7 positions match TRBD1. Germline CDR1 is MNHNS and CDR2 is SASEGT. V dropped 4 bases and J dropped 3; count of bases not matched to a gene: 9. The CDR3 runs to 16 residues. This CDR3 is CASSGQGWFGGNTIYF. CDR3 DNA: TGTGCCAGCAGTGGACAGGGCTGGTTTGGTGGAAACACCATATATTTT.

The chain links TRBV7-8 to TRBJ1-6, with D possibly TRBD1 on 5 matching bases. This CDR3 is built from 15 residues. V lost 1 base and J lost 9, with 13 bases in between. The germline CDR1 and CDR2 sequences are SGHVS and FQNEAQ. Here the CDR3 reads CASSLEAGLISPLHF. As DNA, the CDR3 is TGTGCCAGCAGCTTAGAGGCAGGGCTGATTTCACCCCTCCACTTT.

The chain combines TRBV27 with TRBJ2-7; TRBD2 might be the D (7 bases). The CDR3 totals 14 residues. V lost 4 bases to trimming and J lost 4 bases, with 14 bases between them. Germline V CDR1 and CDR2: MNHEY, SMNVEV (reference sequence). The CDR3: CASSYRGAGYEQYF. CDR3 in DNA: TGTGCCAGCAGTTACCGGGGGGCGGGTTACGAGCAGTACTTC.

This clone turned up a few times. V is TRBV28 and J is TRBJ1-3; D is unclear. CDR1 MDHEN and CDR2 SYDVKM come from the germline V gene. The CDR3 spans 13 residues. Trimming removed 3 bases from V and 3 bases from J, with 6 bases in between. As DNA, the CDR3 is TGTGCCAGCAGTTTTCCACATGGAAACACCATATATTTT. Translated: CASSFPHGNTIYF.

CDR3 protein: CASSQDGRSNEKLFF. The CDR3 nucleotides are TGCGCCAGCAGCCAAGATGGAAGGAGTAATGAAAAACTGTTTTTT. This chain uses TRBV4-3 with TRBJ1-4; D unclear. Trimming cost V 0 bases and J 4 bases, with 9 bases left between them. The CDR3 runs 15 residues. Per the germline V gene, CDR1 is LGHNA and CDR2 is YSLEER.

V usage is TRBV28 and J usage is TRBJ1-4; 11 nucleotides agree with TRBD1. CDR1 is MDHEN, CDR2 SYDVKM, per germline. The CDR3 has 15 amino acids. V dropped 6 bases and J dropped 5; count of bases not matched to a gene: 5. CDR3 residues: CASSWGTGGNEKLFF. DNA for the CDR3: TGTGCCAGCAGCTGGGGGACAGGGGGGAATGAAAAACTGTTTTTT.

The V call is TRBV30, the J call TRBJ1-2; D perhaps matches TRBD1 (6 bases). V dropped 4 bases and J dropped 8 bases, with 17 bases sitting between them. This CDR3 is built from 13 residues. Germline V gene lookup returns CDR1 GTSNPN and CDR2 SVGIG (reference sequence). The DNA for the CDR3 is TGTGCCTGGACCCCCGGGGGGGCTAAAGGCTACACCTTC. Translation gives CAWTPGGAKGYTF. The full variable domain, its missing parts supplied by reference TRBV30 and TRBJ1-2, is SQTIHQWPATLVQPVGSPLSLECTVEGTSNPNLYWYRQAAGRGLQLLFYSVGIGQISSEVPQNLSASRPQDRQFILSSKKLLLSDSGFYLCAWTPGGAKGYTFGSGTRLTVV.